This TCR beta chain was recovered during a study of T cell responses to AZD1222 COVID-19 vaccine. The germline CDR1 and CDR2 sequences are SQVTM and ANQGSEA. The V gene lost 7 bases and the J gene lost 2 bases, with 5 bases spanning the gap. This CDR3 has 10 amino acids. Assay used: immunoSEQ multiplex PCR; TCRdb lists only in-frame clones, some missing. The sample holds 95,000 or so clones; around 90% are singletons and the top ten take roughly 4%. The material sequenced was peripheral blood, taken on day 0 of AZD1222 vaccination. J is TRBJ1-1 and V is TRBV29-1; no firm D call. The sequence was obtained from an adult in good health. The DNA of the CDR3 is TGCAGCGCTAAAAACACTGAAGCTTTCTTT. Its protein is CSAKNTEAFF.